These 10 T cell receptor beta chains were sequenced from one sample in a study of blood T cell repertoires in COVID-19. The data were produced by immunoSEQ multiplex PCR, yet TCRdb's version contains in-frame clones alone and is incomplete. Of about 58,000 clones listed, approximately 90% are singletons. Sample: peripheral blood. The receptors derive from a man aged 55-75 years with acute or convalescent COVID-19.

This clone was detected only once. The V and J genes are TRBV5-1 and TRBJ1-3; 10 bases map to TRBD1. CDR1 is SGHRS and CDR2 is YFSETQ in the germline V gene. This CDR3 spans 17 amino acids. J was trimmed by 0 bases and V by 4 bases; bases with no gene match: 7. CDR3 loop: CASSRAGQGPSGNTIYF. The CDR3 coding sequence is TGCGCCAGCAGCCGAGCGGGACAGGGGCCCTCTGGAAACACCATATATTTT.

The chain uses TRBV28 and TRBJ2-7; 9 nucleotides match TRBD1. Germline-derived CDR1 and CDR2 are MDHEN and SYDVKM. The V gene end was trimmed by 2 bases and the J gene end by 6 bases; junction bases not matched to a gene: 8. CDR3 length: 15 residues. Written as DNA, the CDR3 is TGTGCCAGCAGTTTACCGGACAGGGGAGAAGGCGAGCAGTACTTC. Translating it yields CASSLPDRGEGEQYF.

The rearrangement links TRBV7-2 to TRBJ1-2; TRBD1 matches 7 bases. Germline V gene lookup returns CDR1 SGHTA and CDR2 FQGNSA. Trimming cost V 1 base and J 7 bases; bases outside gene matches: 9. There are 15 residues in the CDR3. The CDR3 nucleotides are TGTGCCAGCAGCTTAGGGCAGAGGGGGCTGGGTGGCTACACCTTC. Its translation is CASSLGQRGLGGYTF.

The J gene is TRBJ1-5, the V gene TRBV9; D not certain. This CDR3 is 15 amino acids long. Trimming cost V 5 bases and J 0 bases, with 12 bases left between them. The germline gives CDR1 SGDLS, CDR2 YYNGEE. The chain's CDR3 is CASRESRDSNQPQHF. The CDR3 DNA follows: TGTGCCAGCAGGGAATCCCGGGATAGCAATCAGCCCCAGCATTTT.

This chain connects TRBV6-2 or TRBV6-3 to TRBJ1-2; no firm D call. There are 13 residues in the CDR3. Germline lookup yields CDR1 MNHEY and CDR2 SVGEGT. V dropped 0 bases and J dropped 8 bases, with 10 bases sitting between them. Written as DNA, the CDR3 is TGTGCCAGCAGTTACTCGTATGCGGGAGGCTACACCTTC. Amino acid sequence: CASSYSYAGGYTF.

The chain joins TRBV18 to TRBJ1-5; the match to TRBD1 covers 9 bases. With 3 bases clipped from V and 6 bases from J, the junction kept 12 bases outside the gene matches. The length of the CDR3 is 17 residues. Per the germline V gene, CDR1 is KGHSH and CDR2 is LQKENI. CDR3 residues: CASSPGTGRSFGQPQHF. Written as DNA, the CDR3 is TGTGCCAGCTCACCCGGGACAGGGCGATCCTTCGGTCAGCCCCAGCATTTT.

This clone was counted a single time. The chain carries TRBV28 and TRBJ1-1; D is unresolved. V shed 2 bases and J shed 5 bases, with 9 bases lying between them. CDR3 length: 13 residues. Germline V gives CDR1 MDHEN, CDR2 SYDVKM. The chain's CDR3 is CASSLVGRTEAFF. CDR3 sequence (DNA): TGTGCCAGCAGTTTAGTTGGTCGGACTGAAGCTTTCTTT.

The chain's CDR3 is CASTKRDRTYNEQFF. In DNA, the CDR3 is TGTGCCAGCACCAAACGGGACAGGACCTACAATGAGCAGTTCTTC. V gene TRBV3-1 (or the pseudogene TRBV3-2) combines with J gene TRBJ2-1; 8 bases are shared with TRBD1. V lost 7 bases and J lost 2; bases outside the gene matches: 7. The CDR3 extends over 15 amino acids. The germline gives CDR1 LGHDT, CDR2 YNNKEL (reference sequence).

The chain carries TRBV5-4 and TRBJ2-7; D may be TRBD2 (7 bases). The germline V gene encodes CDR1 SGHNT and CDR2 YYREEE (reference sequence). The CDR3 contains 15 residues. V gave up 4 bases and J gave up 1 base, with 15 bases separating them. CDR3 nucleotide sequence: TGTGCCAGCAGCCCACAAGGGGGAGGGTCCTACGAGCAGTACTTC. It translates to CASSPQGGGSYEQYF.

The rearrangement uses TRBV30 and TRBJ2-1; 8 positions agree with TRBD2. With V trimmed by 8 bases and J by 3 bases, 9 bases remained unmatched. Germline loops: CDR1 GTSNPN, CDR2 SVGIG (reference sequence). This CDR3 has 14 amino acids. CDR3 bases: TGTGCCGGATCAGCGGGAGACGACTACAATGAGCAGTTCTTC. It yields the protein CAGSAGDDYNEQFF. Variable domain in full (rest from reference TRBV30 and TRBJ2-1): SQTIHQWPATLVQPVGSPLSLECTVEGTSNPNLYWYRQAAGRGLQLLFYSVGIGQISSEVPQNLSASRPQDRQFILSSKKLLLSDSGFYLCAGSAGDDYNEQFFGPGTRLTVL.